This entry concerns a single T cell receptor beta chain. As yet, its antigen is unknown. The sample comes from a study of T cell repertoires in cytomegalovirus infection. Study in general: Based on public TCR beta signatures, there were indications of CMV infection and of a matching HLA type.

V was trimmed by 6 bases and J by 4 bases, leaving 15 bases between them. The CDR3 covers 14 residues. TCRdb analysed the reads with MiXCR anew, one entry per CDR3 protein. Found here are 700,000 to 950,000 distinct CDR3 sequences, around a third of them singletons; the top ten hold roughly an eighth. The starting material was cultured CD8+ T cells from PBMCs, obtained from culture after CMV antigen stimulation. This TCR was sampled from a human donor in good health (CMV status not recorded). Some clones in this sample may be carry-over from other donors' samples. The chain joins TRBV12-3 or TRBV12-4 to TRBJ1-2, with D possibly being TRBD1 (6 bases). The CDR3 DNA reads TGTGCCAGCAGCCACGGACAGCTACGCTATGGCTACACCTTC. Its protein is CASSHGQLRYGYTF.